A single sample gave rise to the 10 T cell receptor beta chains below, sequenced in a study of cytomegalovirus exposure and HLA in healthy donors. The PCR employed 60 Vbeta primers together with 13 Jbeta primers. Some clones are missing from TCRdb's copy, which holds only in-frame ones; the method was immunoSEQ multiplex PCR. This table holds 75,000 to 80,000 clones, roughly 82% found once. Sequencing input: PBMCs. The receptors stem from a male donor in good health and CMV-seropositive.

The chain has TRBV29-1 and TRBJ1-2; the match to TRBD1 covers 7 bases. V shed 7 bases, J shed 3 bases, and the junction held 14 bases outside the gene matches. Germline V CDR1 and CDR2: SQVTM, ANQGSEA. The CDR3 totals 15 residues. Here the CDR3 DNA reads TGCAGCGCCCCGTCGGGACAGCTCAGTGACTATGGCTACACCTTC. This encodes CSAPSGQLSDYGYTF.

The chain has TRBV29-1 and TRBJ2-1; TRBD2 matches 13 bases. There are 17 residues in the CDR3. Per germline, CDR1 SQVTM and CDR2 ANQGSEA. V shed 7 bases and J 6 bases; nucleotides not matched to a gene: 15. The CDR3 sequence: CSGGGLAGFTAVNEQFF. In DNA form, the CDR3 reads TGCAGCGGGGGGGGACTAGCGGGGTTTACTGCCGTCAATGAGCAGTTCTTC.

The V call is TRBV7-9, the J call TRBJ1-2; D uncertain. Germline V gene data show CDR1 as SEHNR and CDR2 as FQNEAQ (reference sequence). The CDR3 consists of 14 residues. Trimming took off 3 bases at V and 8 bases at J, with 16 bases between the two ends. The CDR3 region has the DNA TGTGCCAGCAGCTTTGTTTCGGGGAATGTGGGCTACACCTTC. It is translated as CASSFVSGNVGYTF.

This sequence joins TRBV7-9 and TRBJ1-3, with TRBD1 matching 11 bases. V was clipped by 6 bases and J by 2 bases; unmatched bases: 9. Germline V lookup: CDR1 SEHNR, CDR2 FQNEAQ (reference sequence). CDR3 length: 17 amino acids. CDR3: CASRLLGQGAAGNTIYF. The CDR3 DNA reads TGTGCCAGCAGGCTACTCGGACAGGGGGCGGCTGGAAACACCATATATTTT.

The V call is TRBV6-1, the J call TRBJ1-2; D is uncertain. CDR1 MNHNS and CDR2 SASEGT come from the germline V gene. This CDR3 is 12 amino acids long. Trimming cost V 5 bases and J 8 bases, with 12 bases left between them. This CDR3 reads CASSIYSYGYTF. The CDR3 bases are TGTGCCAGCAGTATCTATAGCTACGGCTACACCTTC.

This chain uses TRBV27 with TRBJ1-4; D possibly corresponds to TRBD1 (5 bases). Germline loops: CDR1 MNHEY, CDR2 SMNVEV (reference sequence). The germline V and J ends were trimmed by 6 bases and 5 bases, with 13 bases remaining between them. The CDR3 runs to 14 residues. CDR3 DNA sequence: TGTGCCAGCAGAAGGGGCGGCCTGAATGAAAAACTGTTTTTT. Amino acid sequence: CASRRGGLNEKLFF.

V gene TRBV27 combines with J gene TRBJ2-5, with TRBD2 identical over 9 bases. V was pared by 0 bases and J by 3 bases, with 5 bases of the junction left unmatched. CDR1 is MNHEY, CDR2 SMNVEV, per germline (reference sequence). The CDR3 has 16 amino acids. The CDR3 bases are TGTGCCAGCAGTTTATCCCCGAGACTAGCGGAAGAGACCCAGTACTTC. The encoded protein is CASSLSPRLAEETQYF.

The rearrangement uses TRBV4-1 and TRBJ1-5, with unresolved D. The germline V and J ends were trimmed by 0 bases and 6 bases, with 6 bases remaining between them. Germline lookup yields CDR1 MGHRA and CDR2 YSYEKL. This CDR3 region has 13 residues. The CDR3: CASSQDRGQPQHF. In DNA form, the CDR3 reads TGCGCCAGCAGCCAAGATCGAGGTCAGCCCCAGCATTTT.

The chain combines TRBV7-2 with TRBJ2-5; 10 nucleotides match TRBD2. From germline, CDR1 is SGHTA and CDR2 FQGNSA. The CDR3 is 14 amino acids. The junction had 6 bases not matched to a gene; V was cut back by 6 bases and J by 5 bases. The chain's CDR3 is CASSVSGGPETQYF. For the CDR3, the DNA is TGTGCCAGCAGTGTTAGCGGGGGGCCGGAGACCCAGTACTTC.

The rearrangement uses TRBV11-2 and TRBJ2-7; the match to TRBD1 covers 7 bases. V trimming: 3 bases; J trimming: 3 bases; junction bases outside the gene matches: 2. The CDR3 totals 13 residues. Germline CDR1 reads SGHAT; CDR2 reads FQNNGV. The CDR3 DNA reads TGTGCCAGCAGCTTGGGACAGAACTACGAGCAGTACTTC. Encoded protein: CASSLGQNYEQYF.